This T cell receptor (beta chain) was retrieved from a study of T-cell reconstitution after alpha-beta-depleted transplantation in children. Study-wide findings and caveats: Reports say that about two months after transplant, the alpha-beta T cells came out of several hundred graft clones that had expanded. After transplant, high TCRbeta diversity at day 60 in some patients arose from surviving recipient T cells and thymic progenitors. The authors attributed T-cell counts and diversity one year after transplant mostly to newly produced T cells.

Points on this clonotype: Its antigen is undetermined.

Using unique molecular identifiers, the investigators prepared the TCRbeta library. TCRdb fed the PCR reads into MiXCR, producing one record per CDR3 protein. The repertoire holds fewer than 500,000 distinct CDR3 sequences, with around two fifths as singletons. V lost 2 bases to trimming and J lost 0 bases, with 16 bases between them. The length of the CDR3 is 17 residues. Germline-derived CDR1 and CDR2 are SGHTA and FQGNSA. This chain uses TRBV7-2 with TRBJ1-2, with D perhaps matching TRBD1 (5 bases). The TCR sequence derives from a girl between 2 and 10 years old with aplastic anemia, due to receive a stem cell transplant. The sample consisted of PBMCs, taken before TCRalphabeta/CD19-depleted stem cell transplant. The CDR3 loop reads CASSLRGGAGPNYGYTF. As DNA, the CDR3 is TGTGCCAGCAGCTTACGCGGGGGAGCAGGACCTAACTATGGCTACACCTTC. The complete variable domain, with remaining parts taken from reference TRBV7-2 and TRBJ1-2, reads GAGVSQSPSNKVTEKGKDVELRCDPISGHTALYWYRQSLGQGLEFLIYFQGNSAPDKSGLPSDRFSAERTGGSVSTLTIQRTQQEDSAVYLCASSLRGGAGPNYGYTFGSGTRLTVV.